The 25 T cell receptor beta chains below all came from one sample that was sequenced in a study of cytomegalovirus exposure and HLA in healthy donors. The PCR ran on 60 Vbeta and 13 Jbeta primers. Sequencing was performed with immunoSEQ multiplex PCR; in TCRdb, only in-frame clones are kept and a portion is missing. This sample carries roughly 150,000 clones, approximately 85% of them seen once, and the ten largest clones take approximately 2.5%. The sequenced sample consisted of PBMCs. These receptors all come from a man aged 25-40 years in good health and CMV-seropositive.

This clone occurred once. The chain recombines TRBV19 with TRBJ2-2; 12 positions match TRBD2. The V and J ends lost 6 bases and 7 bases, in that order; junction bases with no gene match: 9. This CDR3 is 16 amino acids long. Germline loops: CDR1 LNHDA, CDR2 SQIVND (reference sequence). This chain's CDR3 is CASRASGRAGGGELFF. The CDR3 DNA follows: TGTGCCAGTAGAGCTAGCGGGAGGGCTGGGGGCGGGGAGCTGTTTTTT.

The chain has TRBV4-1 and TRBJ1-1; 9 bases fit TRBD1. Germline V gives CDR1 MGHRA, CDR2 YSYEKL. The CDR3 runs to 16 residues. The V segment lost 5 bases and the J segment 0 bases; nucleotides outside the gene matches: 7. The CDR3 bases are TGCGCCAGCAGCAGGGACAGGGATGAGATGAACACTGAAGCTTTCTTT. Its translation is CASSRDRDEMNTEAFF.

V usage is TRBV2 and J usage is TRBJ2-7; maybe TRBD1 (6 bases). This CDR3 has 14 residues. Trimming removed 6 bases from V and 5 bases from J, with 17 bases in between. CDR1 is SNHLY, CDR2 FYNNEI, per germline. The CDR3 DNA follows: TGTGCCAGCAGCCTCCGGGACAACGTCCACGAGCAGTACTTC. Encoded protein: CASSLRDNVHEQYF.

The chain links TRBV5-4 to TRBJ2-1, with D possibly matching TRBD1 (6 bases). V shed 4 bases and J shed 7 bases, with 9 bases lying between them. The CDR3 sequence is 12 residues long. CDR1 and CDR2 (germline): SGHNT, YYREEE (reference sequence). The chain's CDR3 is CASSLDRNEQFF. DNA of the CDR3: TGTGCCAGCAGCCTAGACAGGAATGAGCAGTTCTTC.

V and J are TRBV2 and TRBJ1-6, with D possibly being TRBD1 (6 bases). Germline lookup yields CDR1 SNHLY and CDR2 FYNNEI. V lost 3 bases, J lost 0 bases, and 12 bases lay in between. The CDR3 runs 17 residues. CDR3 nucleotide sequence: TGTGCCAGCAGTGACTACAGGGATCGCTCCTATAATTCACCCCTCCACTTT. Translated: CASSDYRDRSYNSPLHF.

This chain links TRBV28 with TRBJ2-7, with 9 bases identical to TRBD2. The J segment lost 2 bases and the V segment lost 7 bases, leaving 9 bases of the junction unmatched. Looked up from germline, CDR1 is MDHEN and CDR2 is SYDVKM. CDR3 length equals 15 residues. The CDR3 loop is CASTSPGTSPYEQYF. The CDR3 nucleotides are TGTGCCAGCACCTCACCCGGGACTAGCCCCTACGAGCAGTACTTC.

The rearrangement links TRBV19 to TRBJ2-1; 11 bases line up with TRBD2. This CDR3 has 15 amino acids. The germline CDR1 and CDR2 sequences are LNHDA and SQIVND (reference sequence). Germline trimming cut 4 bases from V and 8 bases from J; bases unmatched to any gene: 7. The CDR3 DNA reads as TGTGCCAGTAGTACCACCGGACTAGCGGGCGATGAGCAGTTCTTC. Protein sequence: CASSTTGLAGDEQFF.

The CDR3 sequence: CASSPTSGTNTGELFF. The CDR3 coding sequence is TGTGCCAGTAGTCCGACTAGCGGAACGAACACCGGGGAGCTGTTTTTT. The chain is built from TRBV19 and TRBJ2-2, with 9 bases matching TRBD2. Germline lookup yields CDR1 LNHDA and CDR2 SQIVND (reference sequence). This CDR3 is built from 16 residues. V dropped 5 bases and J dropped 0; count of bases not matched to a gene: 4.

The chain couples TRBV27 to TRBJ1-1, with TRBD1 matching over 8 bases. CDR1 and CDR2 (germline): MNHEY, SMNVEV (reference sequence). The CDR3 has 13 residues. Trimming removed 2 bases from V and 4 bases from J; junction bases left unmatched: 0. CDR3 protein: CASSLDRGTEAFF. Here the CDR3 DNA reads TGTGCCAGCAGTTTAGACAGGGGCACTGAAGCTTTCTTT.

The rearrangement links TRBV9 to TRBJ2-1, with TRBD2 matching 10 bases. CDR3 size: 17 residues. CDR1 is SGDLS and CDR2 is YYNGEE in the germline V gene. The trim removed 1 base at V and 8 bases at J, leaving 12 bases unmatched. The CDR3 is CASSVLRSSGSGDEQFF. The CDR3 coding sequence is TGTGCCAGCAGCGTACTCAGATCTAGCGGGAGCGGGGATGAGCAGTTCTTC.

V usage is TRBV29-1 and J usage is TRBJ1-6; 7 bases line up with TRBD1. The ends lost 7 bases at V and 8 bases at J; junction bases unmatched: 8. Germline CDR1 is SQVTM and CDR2 is ANQGSEA. This CDR3 region has 13 residues. The DNA of the CDR3 is TGCAGCGCCCGGGACAGTCATGATTCACCCCTCCACTTT. Translating gives CSARDSHDSPLHF.

The rearrangement uses TRBV7-2 and TRBJ2-2, with D possibly TRBD1 on 6 matching bases. In germline, CDR1 is SGHTA, CDR2 FQGNSA. V was pared by 1 base and J by 5 bases, with 8 bases between. This CDR3 contains 14 residues. CDR3 sequence: CASSLVRGTGELFF. CDR3 nucleotides: TGTGCCAGCAGCTTAGTAAGGGGGACCGGGGAGCTGTTTTTT.

The gene calls are TRBV5-1 and TRBJ1-6; 9 bases fit TRBD1. In germline, CDR1 is SGHRS, CDR2 YFSETQ. J lost 9 bases, V lost 0 bases, and 7 bases had no gene match. The CDR3 covers 16 residues. CDR3 amino acids: CASSLATGTGISPLHF. CDR3 coding DNA: TGCGCCAGCAGCTTGGCTACCGGGACAGGGATTTCACCCCTCCACTTT. The variable domain in full, completed from reference TRBV5-1 and TRBJ1-6, reads KAGVTQTPRYLIKTRGQQVTLSCSPISGHRSVSWYQQTPGQGLQFLFEYFSETQRNKGNFPGRFSGRQFSNSRSEMNVSTLELGDSALYLCASSLATGTGISPLHFGNGTRLTVT.

The rearrangement links TRBV7-9 to TRBJ2-1; D may be TRBD1 (6 bases). Germline CDR1 is SEHNR and CDR2 is FQNEAQ (reference sequence). The length of the CDR3 is 14 residues. The V end was cut by 5 bases, the J end by 8 bases, with 16 bases between. This chain's CDR3 is CASSPRLSGDEQFF. DNA for the CDR3: TGTGCCAGCAGCCCCAGACTTTCAGGGGATGAGCAGTTCTTC.

This chain connects TRBV29-1 to TRBJ1-1; D gene ambiguous. CDR1 is SQVTM and CDR2 is ANQGSEA in the germline V gene. The ends were cut back, 3 bases at V and 0 bases at J, with 17 bases in the middle. The CDR3 totals 16 residues. CDR3 nucleotide sequence: TGCAGCGTTGACCAGGCAGGAAGGGAGATGAACACTGAAGCTTTCTTT. Its protein product is CSVDQAGREMNTEAFF.

This rearrangement joins TRBV2 to TRBJ1-4, with D perhaps TRBD1 (6 bases). The germline CDR1 and CDR2 sequences are SNHLY and FYNNEI. This CDR3 comprises 13 residues. V was cut by 9 bases and J by 3 bases, with 11 bases left in between. The CDR3: CASAGTSNEKLFF. The CDR3, as DNA: TGTGCCAGTGCCGGGACATCTAATGAAAAACTGTTTTTT.

This clone showed up just a few times. The J gene is TRBJ2-4, the V gene TRBV21-1; the D call in the table, TRBD1, was not verified against the DNA. TRBV21-1 is recorded as a pseudogene. CDR3 length: 16 amino acids. This chain's CDR3 is CASSKEQGAIKNIQYF. The CDR3 DNA follows: TGTGCCAGCAGCAAAGAACAGGGGGCGATCAAAAACATTCAGTACTTC.

This chain links TRBV6-1 with TRBJ2-7; 11 positions agree with TRBD2. V trimming: 4 bases; J trimming: 0 bases; junction bases outside the gene matches: 2. The CDR3 has 15 residues. The germline CDR1 and CDR2 sequences are MNHNS and SASEGT. CDR3: CASSGTSGPSYEQYF. In DNA, the CDR3 is TGTGCCAGCAGTGGGACTAGCGGGCCCTCCTACGAGCAGTACTTC.

There are a few counts of this clone. The CDR3 region is CASSEALGQPQHF. CDR3 DNA: TGTGCCAGCAGTGAAGCGCTGGGTCAGCCCCAGCATTTT. The chain joins TRBV6-5 to TRBJ1-5; D gene unclear. V was pared by 5 bases and J by 6 bases, with 11 bases between. The CDR3 has 13 amino acids. The V gene's germline CDR1 is MNHEY and CDR2 SVGAGI.

The chain carries TRBV7-9 and TRBJ2-7, with 9 bases identical to TRBD2. V lost 5 bases and J lost 3; bases outside the gene matches: 14. There are 17 residues in the CDR3. Per the germline V gene, CDR1 is SEHNR and CDR2 is FQNEAQ (reference sequence). CDR3 loop: CASSLPVSGRNGYEQYF. In DNA form, the CDR3 reads TGTGCCAGCAGCCTCCCGGTGAGCGGGAGGAATGGCTACGAGCAGTACTTC.

The V call is TRBV7-8, the J call TRBJ2-3; 9 nucleotides agree with TRBD2. The CDR3 contains 18 residues. V dropped 5 bases and J dropped 4; count of bases not matched to a gene: 16. Germline V gives CDR1 SGHVS, CDR2 FQNEAQ. CDR3 residues: CASSPRGGVAGVPDTQYF. CDR3 DNA: TGTGCCAGCAGCCCCCGGGGGGGGGTAGCGGGAGTCCCAGATACGCAGTATTTT.

The chain links TRBV25-1 to TRBJ2-7; 7 nucleotides agree with TRBD2. The V segment lost 8 bases and the J segment 0 bases; nucleotides outside the gene matches: 4. From germline, CDR1 is MGHDK and CDR2 SYGVNS. The CDR3 runs to 13 residues. As DNA, the CDR3 is TGTGCCAGCGGAGCGGGGAACTCCTACGAGCAGTACTTC. Protein sequence: CASGAGNSYEQYF.

The chain combines TRBV11-1 with TRBJ2-1; TRBD2 matches 11 bases. The junction had 4 bases not matched to a gene; V was cut back by 2 bases and J by 7 bases. This CDR3 has 15 residues. Per germline, CDR1 SGHAT and CDR2 FQDESV (reference sequence). The CDR3 is CASSLRTSGLNEQFF. CDR3 nucleotide sequence: TGTGCCAGCAGCTTACGGACTAGCGGGTTGAATGAGCAGTTCTTC.

This chain connects TRBV29-1 to TRBJ2-7; D unresolved. V lost 4 bases to trimming and J lost 0 bases, with 7 bases between them. CDR1 is SQVTM, CDR2 ANQGSEA, per germline. This CDR3 is built from 12 residues. The CDR3, as DNA: TGCAGCGTTGTTGAGGACTCCTACGAGCAGTACTTC. It is translated as CSVVEDSYEQYF.

The sample holds a few counts of this clone. This chain uses TRBV4-1 with TRBJ1-2; D possibly corresponds to TRBD1 (5 bases). V shed 0 bases and J shed 6 bases, with 11 bases lying between them. The CDR3 extends over 14 amino acids. Germline loops: CDR1 MGHRA, CDR2 YSYEKL. CDR3 loop: CASSQEWGGNGYTF. The CDR3 bases are TGCGCCAGCAGCCAAGAATGGGGGGGTAATGGCTACACCTTC.